This TCR beta chain was documented in a study of cytomegalovirus exposure and HLA in healthy donors. Study-level results: Most likely, a cluster of highly shared sequence variants arose as a sequencing artifact.

As concerns this clone: Its antigen is unknown.

CDR1 and CDR2 from the germline V gene are SGHAT and FQNNGV. V trimming: 3 bases; J trimming: 9 bases; junction bases outside the gene matches: 11. The CDR3 totals 16 residues. The PCR used 60 Vbeta and 13 Jbeta primers. Measured with immunoSEQ multiplex PCR; TCRdb has only the in-frame clones, and not every one. The table shows approximately 220,000 clones, with 76% occurring only once. What was sequenced was PBMCs. This TCR was recovered from a man younger than 30 in good health and CMV-seronegative. The V call is TRBV11-2, the J call TRBJ2-7; 13 bases agree with TRBD2. The DNA of the CDR3 is TGTGCCAGCAGCTTCCTTCCGGGACTAGCGGGACAGGTGCAGTACTTC. It yields the protein CASSFLPGLAGQVQYF.